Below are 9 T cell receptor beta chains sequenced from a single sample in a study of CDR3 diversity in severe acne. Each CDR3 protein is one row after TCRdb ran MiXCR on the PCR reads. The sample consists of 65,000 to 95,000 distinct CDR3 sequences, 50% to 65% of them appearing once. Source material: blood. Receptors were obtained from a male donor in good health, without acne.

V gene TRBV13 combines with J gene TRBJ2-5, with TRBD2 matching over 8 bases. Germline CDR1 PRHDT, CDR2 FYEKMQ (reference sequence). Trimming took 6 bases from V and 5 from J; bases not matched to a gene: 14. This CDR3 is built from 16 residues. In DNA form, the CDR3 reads TGTGCCAGCAGAACACAGGCCCCGGGAGGGCCGGAGACCCAGTACTTC. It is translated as CASRTQAPGGPETQYF.

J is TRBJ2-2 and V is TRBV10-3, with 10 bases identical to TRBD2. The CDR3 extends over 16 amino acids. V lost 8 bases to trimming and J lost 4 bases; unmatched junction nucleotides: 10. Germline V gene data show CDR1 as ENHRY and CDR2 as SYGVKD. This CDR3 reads CAIGASGGVGTGELFF. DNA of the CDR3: TGTGCCATCGGTGCTAGCGGGGGAGTCGGCACCGGGGAGCTGTTTTTT.

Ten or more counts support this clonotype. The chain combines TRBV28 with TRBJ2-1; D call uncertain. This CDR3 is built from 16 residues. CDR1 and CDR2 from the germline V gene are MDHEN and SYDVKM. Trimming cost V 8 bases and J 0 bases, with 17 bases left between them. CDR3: CASLSAGALSYNEQFF. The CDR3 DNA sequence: TGTGCCAGCCTCTCGGCAGGAGCCCTCTCCTACAATGAGCAGTTCTTC.

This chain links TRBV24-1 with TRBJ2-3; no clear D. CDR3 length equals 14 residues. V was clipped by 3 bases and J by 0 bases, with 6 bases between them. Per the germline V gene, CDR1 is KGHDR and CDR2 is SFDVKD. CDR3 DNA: TGTGCCACCAGTGATGCCGGGAGCACAGATACGCAGTATTTT. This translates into CATSDAGSTDTQYF.

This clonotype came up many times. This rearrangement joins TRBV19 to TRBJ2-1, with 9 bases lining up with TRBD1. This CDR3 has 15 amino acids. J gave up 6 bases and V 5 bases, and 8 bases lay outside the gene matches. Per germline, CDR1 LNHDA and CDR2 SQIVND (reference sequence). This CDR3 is CASSAGQGRGNEQFF. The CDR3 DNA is TGTGCCAGTAGTGCGGGACAGGGTAGGGGCAATGAGCAGTTCTTC. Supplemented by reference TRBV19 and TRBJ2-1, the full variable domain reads DGGITQSPKYLFRKEGQNVTLSCEQNLNHDAMYWYRQDPGQGLRLIYYSQIVNDFQKGDIAEGYSVSREKKESFPLTVTSAQKNPTAFYLCASSAGQGRGNEQFFGPGTRLTVL.

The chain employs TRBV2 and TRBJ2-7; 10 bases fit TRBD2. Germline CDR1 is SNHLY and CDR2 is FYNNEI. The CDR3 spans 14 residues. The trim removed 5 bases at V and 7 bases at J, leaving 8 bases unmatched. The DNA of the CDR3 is TGTGCCAGCAGTTACTCGGCTAGCGGGAGAGAGCAGTACTTC. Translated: CASSYSASGREQYF.

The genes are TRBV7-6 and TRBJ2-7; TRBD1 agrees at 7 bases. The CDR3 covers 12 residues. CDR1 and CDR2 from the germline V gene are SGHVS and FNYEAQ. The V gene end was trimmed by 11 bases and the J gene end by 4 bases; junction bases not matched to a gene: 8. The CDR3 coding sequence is TGTGCCTGGAGCCTGACAGGGTACGAGCAGTACTTC. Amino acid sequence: CAWSLTGYEQYF.

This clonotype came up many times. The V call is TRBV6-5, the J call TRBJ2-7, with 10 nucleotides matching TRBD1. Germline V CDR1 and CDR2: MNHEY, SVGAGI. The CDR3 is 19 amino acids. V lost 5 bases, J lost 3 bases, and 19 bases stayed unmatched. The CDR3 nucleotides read TGTGCCAGCAGTACTCACGTCCCGGGACAGGGGTCGGAAATCTACGAGCAGTACTTC. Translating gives CASSTHVPGQGSEIYEQYF.

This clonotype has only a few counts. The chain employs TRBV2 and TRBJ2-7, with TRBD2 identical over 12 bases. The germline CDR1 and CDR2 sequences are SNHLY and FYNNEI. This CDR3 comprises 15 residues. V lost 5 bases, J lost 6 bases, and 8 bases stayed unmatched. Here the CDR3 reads CASSQLRTSGTEQYF. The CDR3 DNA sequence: TGTGCCAGCAGTCAGCTTCGGACTAGCGGGACCGAGCAGTACTTC. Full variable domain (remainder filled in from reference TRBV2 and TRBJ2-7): EPEVTQTPSHQVTQMGQEVILRCVPISNHLYFYWYRQILGQKVEFLVSFYNNEISEKSEIFDDQFSVERPDGSNFTLKIRSTKLEDSAMYFCASSQLRTSGTEQYFGPGTRLTVT.